The 21 T cell receptor beta chains below were found in one sample sequenced in a study of cytomegalovirus exposure and HLA in healthy donors. Primers included in the PCR were 60 Vbeta and 13 Jbeta primers. Assay: immunoSEQ multiplex PCR; the TCRdb copy retains only in-frame clones and omits some. Found here are around 120,000 clones, about four fifths of them singletons; the top ten hold around 9.5%. Sequences were obtained from PBMCs. These receptors were collected from a female donor in good health and CMV-seropositive.

The V call is TRBV6-5, the J call TRBJ1-5; D gene unclear. Germline assignment: CDR1 MNHEY and CDR2 SVGAGI. CDR3 length: 15 residues. Deletions cut 6 bases from V and 1 base from J, with 13 bases between. CDR3 DNA sequence: TGTGCCAGCAGACAAACTATTCCGAGCAATCAGCCCCAGCATTTT. Translated: CASRQTIPSNQPQHF.

V usage is TRBV5-1 and J usage is TRBJ2-5; TRBD2 is a possible D gene (6 bases). The germline V gene encodes CDR1 SGHRS and CDR2 YFSETQ. Trimming took off 0 bases at V and 7 bases at J, with 13 bases between the two ends. This CDR3 region has 14 residues. CDR3 bases: TGCGCCAGCAGCTTGGAATCCGGGGGTGGGACCCAGTACTTC. Residues: CASSLESGGGTQYF.

V usage is TRBV5-1 and J usage is TRBJ2-5; 9 nucleotides line up with TRBD1. Per the germline V gene, CDR1 is SGHRS and CDR2 is YFSETQ. CDR3 length: 16 residues. Germline trimming cut 0 bases from V and 4 bases from J; bases unmatched to any gene: 7. CDR3 sequence: CASSLGTGESGETQYF. In DNA form, the CDR3 reads TGCGCCAGCAGCTTGGGGACAGGGGAATCTGGAGAGACCCAGTACTTC.

This rearrangement joins TRBV28 to TRBJ2-5, with D uncertain. V was shortened by 4 bases and J by 9 bases, with 21 bases between the two germline ends. There are 15 residues in the CDR3. The germline V gene has CDR1 MDHEN and CDR2 SYDVKM. This CDR3 reads CASSCPTCSRRAQYF. The CDR3 coding sequence is TGTGCCAGCAGTTGCCCGACCTGCTCGCGGAGAGCCCAGTACTTC. The full variable domain, rest sourced from reference TRBV28 and TRBJ2-5, is DVKVTQSSRYLVKRTGEKVFLECVQDMDHENMFWYRQDPGLGLRLIYFSYDVKMKEKGDIPEGYSVSREKKERFSLILESASTNQTSMYLCASSCPTCSRRAQYFGPGTRLLVL.

The V call is TRBV29-1, the J call TRBJ2-1; D possibly corresponds to TRBD1 (6 bases). This CDR3 region has 14 residues. Trimming removed 3 bases from V and 2 bases from J, with 11 bases in between. Germline CDR1 and CDR2: SQVTM and ANQGSEA. The chain's CDR3 is CSVDVWDTYNEQFF. The CDR3 DNA follows: TGCAGCGTTGATGTTTGGGACACCTACAATGAGCAGTTCTTC.

V usage is TRBV5-1 and J usage is TRBJ1-1; D not resolved. There are 15 residues in the CDR3. Trimming took off 4 bases at V and 1 base at J, with 14 bases between the two ends. Germline values: CDR1 SGHRS, CDR2 YFSETQ. Written as DNA, the CDR3 is TGCGCCAGCAGCCCGAATCCGGGATCGAACACTGAAGCTTTCTTT. Residues: CASSPNPGSNTEAFF.

The chain carries TRBV28 and TRBJ1-2, with a tentative D call TRBD1 (5 bases). This CDR3 contains 13 residues. From germline, CDR1 is MDHEN and CDR2 SYDVKM. The V gene lost 6 bases and the J gene lost 1 base, with 9 bases spanning the gap. CDR3: CASSRTYNYGYTF. DNA for the CDR3: TGTGCCAGCAGCCGGACATATAACTATGGCTACACCTTC.

This clone appeared a single time. The chain couples TRBV30 to TRBJ1-6; 7 bases map to TRBD1. CDR3 length: 14 amino acids. V dropped 5 bases and J dropped 10; count of bases not matched to a gene: 11. Germline CDR1 and CDR2: GTSNPN and SVGIG (reference sequence). The CDR3 is CAWAISGGHSPLHF. DNA for the CDR3: TGTGCCTGGGCCATCTCAGGGGGGCACTCACCCCTCCACTTT.

V usage is TRBV19 and J usage is TRBJ2-3; 10 nucleotides align to TRBD2. After removal of 9 bases from V and 5 bases from J, the junction contained 8 bases not matched to a gene. In germline, CDR1 is LNHDA, CDR2 SQIVND (reference sequence). CDR3 length: 14 amino acids. CDR3 protein: CASSSGGAGDTQYF. In nucleotides, the CDR3 is TGTGCCAGCTCCAGCGGGGGGGCCGGAGATACGCAGTATTTT.

This chain uses TRBV10-3 with TRBJ2-3, with no clear D. V was pared by 0 bases and J by 6 bases, with 4 bases between. Germline V lookup: CDR1 ENHRY, CDR2 SYGVKD. This CDR3 spans 12 amino acids. The CDR3 is CAISESRDTQYF. The CDR3 nucleotides read TGTGCCATCAGTGAGTCTCGGGATACGCAGTATTTT.

This chain connects TRBV5-1 to TRBJ1-6, with unresolved D. V gave up 4 bases and J gave up 10 bases, with 15 bases separating them. The CDR3 has 14 amino acids. CDR1 and CDR2 from the germline V gene are SGHRS and YFSETQ. The CDR3 loop is CASSPDSGYSPLHF. The CDR3, as DNA: TGCGCCAGCAGCCCAGACTCTGGGTACTCACCCCTCCACTTT.

Turning to this clone: This CDR3 is also generated by other DNA sequences in the sample. The V and J genes are TRBV30 and TRBJ2-5, with 11 bases matching TRBD2. The germline gives CDR1 GTSNPN, CDR2 SVGIG (reference sequence). V lost 3 bases, J lost 1 base, and 7 bases stayed unmatched. The CDR3 has 16 residues. In DNA, the CDR3 is TGTGCCTGGAGCAGGACTAGCGGGCGACTCCAAGAGACCCAGTACTTC. Residues: CAWSRTSGRLQETQYF. The variable domain in full, completed from reference TRBV30 and TRBJ2-5, reads SQTIHQWPATLVQPVGSPLSLECTVEGTSNPNLYWYRQAAGRGLQLLFYSVGIGQISSEVPQNLSASRPQDRQFILSSKKLLLSDSGFYLCAWSRTSGRLQETQYFGPGTRLLVL.

V is TRBV30 and J is TRBJ2-7, with 8 bases matching TRBD2. The germline V gene has CDR1 GTSNPN and CDR2 SVGIG (reference sequence). J gave up 6 bases and V 3 bases, and 7 bases lay outside the gene matches. The CDR3 contains 13 residues. CDR3 in DNA: TGTGCCTGGAGCCGCGCCGGGAGGGGCGAGCAGTACTTC. Translation gives CAWSRAGRGEQYF.

In the case of this clone: This sample also contains other DNA sequences that code for the same CDR3. The chain has TRBV6-6 and TRBJ2-5; no clear D. V was trimmed by 4 bases and J by 5 bases, leaving 5 bases between them. The CDR3 contains 11 residues. Germline lookup yields CDR1 MNHNY and CDR2 SVGAGI (reference sequence). Written as DNA, the CDR3 is TGTGCCAGCAGTTCGGAGGAGACCCAGTACTTC. This translates into CASSSEETQYF.

The chain uses TRBV6-6 and TRBJ1-4; TRBD1 agrees at 11 bases. Germline assignment: CDR1 MNHNY and CDR2 SVGAGI (reference sequence). V lost 7 bases to trimming and J lost 7 bases; unmatched junction nucleotides: 5. This CDR3 has 14 amino acids. As DNA, the CDR3 is TGTGCCAGCAACACCGGGACAGGGGGTGAAAAACTGTTTTTT. Translation gives CASNTGTGGEKLFF.

The chain couples TRBV25-1 to TRBJ1-2; the D is unclear. The germline V gene has CDR1 MGHDK and CDR2 SYGVNS. The CDR3 is made up of 12 amino acids. V was cut by 4 bases and J by 8 bases, with 11 bases left in between. Here the CDR3 reads CASSGANWGYTF. Here the CDR3 DNA reads TGTGCCAGCAGTGGCGCTAACTGGGGCTACACCTTC.

The gene calls are TRBV10-1 and TRBJ1-6; D not resolved. Trimming cost V 7 bases and J 7 bases, with 17 bases left between them. Germline CDR1 is WNHNN and CDR2 is SYGVQD (reference sequence). The CDR3 extends over 15 amino acids. CDR3 bases: TGCGCCAGCACCGCCGGTATGAGGGCGAATTCACCCCTCCACTTT. Residues: CASTAGMRANSPLHF.

Concerning this clone: Other DNA sequences in the same sample also yield this CDR3. This rearrangement joins TRBV9 to TRBJ2-1, with 7 bases lining up with TRBD2. V gave up 0 bases and J gave up 2 bases; unmatched junction bases: 5. This CDR3 is built from 16 residues. Germline lookup yields CDR1 SGDLS and CDR2 YYNGEE. The DNA of the CDR3 is TGTGCCAGCAGCGTAGGCGGCGGGGGAGCCTACAATGAGCAGTTCTTC. This gives the protein CASSVGGGGAYNEQFF.

The chain carries TRBV10-3 and TRBJ1-1; D ambiguous. V lost 2 bases to trimming and J lost 0 bases, with 13 bases between them. Germline-derived CDR1 and CDR2 are ENHRY and SYGVKD. CDR3 length: 16 residues. CDR3 amino acids: CAISEAIGAMNTEAFF. CDR3 sequence (DNA): TGTGCCATCAGTGAGGCCATAGGAGCCATGAACACTGAAGCTTTCTTT.

The chain couples TRBV11-2 to TRBJ2-5; 12 nucleotides align to TRBD2. Trimming took 7 bases from V and 2 from J; bases not matched to a gene: 11. The CDR3 consists of 17 residues. Germline-derived CDR1 and CDR2 are SGHAT and FQNNGV. The CDR3 region has the DNA TGTGCCAGCACTAGCGGGGGGGCTTTATGGAGTCAAGAGACCCAGTACTTC. Residues: CASTSGGALWSQETQYF.

The CDR3 loop reads CASSGDRVNQPQHF. CDR3 DNA: TGTGCCAGCTCTGGGGACAGAGTCAATCAGCCCCAGCATTTT. The chain has TRBV28 and TRBJ1-5; TRBD1 matches at 7 bases. CDR3 length equals 14 residues. The germline CDR1 and CDR2 sequences are MDHEN and SYDVKM. Trimming at V came to 8 bases and at J to 3 bases, leaving 7 bases not matched to a gene.